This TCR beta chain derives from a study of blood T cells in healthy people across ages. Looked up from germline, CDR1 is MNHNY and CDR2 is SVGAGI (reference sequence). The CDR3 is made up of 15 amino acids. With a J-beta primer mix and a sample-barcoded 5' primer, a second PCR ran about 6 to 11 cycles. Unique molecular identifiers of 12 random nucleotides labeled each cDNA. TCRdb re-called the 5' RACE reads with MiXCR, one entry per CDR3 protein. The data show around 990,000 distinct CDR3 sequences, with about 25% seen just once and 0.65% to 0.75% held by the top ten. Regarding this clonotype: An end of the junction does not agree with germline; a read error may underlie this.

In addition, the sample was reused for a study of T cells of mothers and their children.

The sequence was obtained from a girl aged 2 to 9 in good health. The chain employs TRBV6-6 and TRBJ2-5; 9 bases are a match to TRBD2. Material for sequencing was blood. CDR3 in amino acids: CASTYVIAGEGTQYF. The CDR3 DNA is TGTGCCAGCACTTACGTGATAGCGGGAGAAGGGACCCAGTACTTC.